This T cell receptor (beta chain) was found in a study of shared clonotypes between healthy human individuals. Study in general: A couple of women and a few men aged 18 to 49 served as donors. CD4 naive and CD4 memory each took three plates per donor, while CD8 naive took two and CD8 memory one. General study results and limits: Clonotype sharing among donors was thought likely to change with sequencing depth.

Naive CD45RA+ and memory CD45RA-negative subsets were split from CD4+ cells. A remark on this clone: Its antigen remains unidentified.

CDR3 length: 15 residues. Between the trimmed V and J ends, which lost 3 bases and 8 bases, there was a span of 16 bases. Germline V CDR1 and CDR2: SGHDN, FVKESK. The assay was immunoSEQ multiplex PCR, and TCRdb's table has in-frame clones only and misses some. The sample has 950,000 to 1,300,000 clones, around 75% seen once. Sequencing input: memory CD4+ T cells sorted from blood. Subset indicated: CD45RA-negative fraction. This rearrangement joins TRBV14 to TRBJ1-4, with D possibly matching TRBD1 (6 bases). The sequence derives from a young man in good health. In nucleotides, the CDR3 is TGTGCCAGCAGCCAGTATCAGGGGATTGAGGAAAAACTGTTTTTT. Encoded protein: CASSQYQGIEEKLFF.